The T cell receptor beta chain under discussion was sequenced for a study of blood T cell repertoires in COVID-19. Study-level background: Specimens from acute and convalescent COVID-19 originated in the United States, Italy and Spain. T cells, B-cell-depleted T cells, or PBMCs provided the cDNA or gDNA that served as material.

Germline loops: CDR1 SGDLS, CDR2 YYNGEE. This CDR3 comprises 14 residues. V dropped 3 bases and J dropped 2 bases, with 10 bases sitting between them. As originally analysed: Estimation of nucleated cell counts was performed using reference gene primer amplification. TCRdb keeps only in-frame clones here, not all; method: immunoSEQ multiplex PCR. Clonal size and the V and J genes are those of that table, whereas D and trimming came from the DNA. The table shows roughly 100,000 clones, with about nine tenths occurring only once. The rearrangement uses TRBV9 and TRBJ2-3; the D gene is possibly TRBD1 (6 bases). The sample was peripheral blood. This receptor was identified in a man aged 18 to 35 with acute or convalescent COVID-19. CDR3 sequence reads: CASSGGQITDTQYF. Here the CDR3 DNA reads TGTGCCAGCAGCGGCGGACAGATCACAGATACGCAGTATTTT.